This entry describes one TCR beta chain. The antigen is undetermined. A read error may be the cause here, since a much bigger clone is one base away. In the same sample, other DNA sequences code for this CDR3. The data belong to a study of T cell responses to AZD1222 COVID-19 vaccine. Study observations and caveats: Epitopes outside B.1.351 and B.1.1.7 mutated regions reportedly drew nearly half of spike TCRs. Clonal diversity was possibly underestimated; the donors were predominantly white British and more often female. Receipt of two AZD1222 doses was followed by a rise in Spike-specific TCR breadth and depth. Seropositivity was recorded at baseline in only 6 or 7 AZD1222 recipients.

Germline CDR1 is SGHNT and CDR2 is YYREEE (reference sequence). The CDR3 covers 15 residues. The table came from immunoSEQ multiplex PCR; TCRdb's copy has only in-frame clones and leaves some out. This sample has some 130,000 clones, with around 86% found just once. The rearrangement joins TRBV5-4 to TRBJ2-2, with 13 bases fitting TRBD2. The receptor was isolated from an adult in good health. The material sequenced was peripheral blood, taken on day 0 of AZD1222 vaccination. CDR3 in amino acids: CASSPGLAGAGELFF. In nucleotides, the CDR3 is TGTGCTAGCAGCCCCGGACTAGCGGGGGCCGGGGAGCTGTTTTTT.